What follows is one T cell receptor (beta chain) and its context. Which antigen it targets is not known. Base qualities are not recorded, but no much larger clone differs from it by a single base. This sample was taken from a study of post-analysis software for immune sequencing data (dated by TCRdb to about 2015). Study-wide context: Disease courses on record covered relapsing-remitting, secondary progressive and progressive-relapsing multiple sclerosis, though some patients had no subtype annotation. A subset of samples was prepared in parallel using single-end sample barcoding, then pooled and co-amplified after Illumina adapter ligation. The patient repertoires were set against eleven to twelve previously published healthy control repertoires from donors whose ages ranged from 6 to 25 years. The full study reports these points: Direct clustering with F measure showed strong co-clustering of samples prepared in the same batch, prompting a batch-effect correction. Roughly 5 TRBV segments, including TRBV5-6, TRBV5-1 and TRBV20-1, were significantly more frequent in patients than controls. Compared with controls, multiple sclerosis patients had significantly lower normalized Chao1 diversity, a finding suggesting substantial peripheral T-cell clonal expansion. The multiple sclerosis patient group was slightly younger than the control group.

Taken from the germline V gene (reference sequence), the CDR1 and CDR2 loops are DFQATT and SNEGSKA. Here V drops 6 bases and J drops 3 bases, and the junction holds 14 bases not matched to any gene. The CDR3 has 15 amino acids, counting the end cysteine and phenylalanine. The DNA shown is the 45-base CDR3, in frame from base 1. The library was prepared using PCR. Sequencing was carried out with an Illumina HiSeq 2500. To reduce PCR and sequencing biases, unique molecular identifiers were built into the TCR beta cDNA libraries. Every 1 to 10 million input T cells yielded roughly 0.5 million cDNA molecules, meaning each molecule approximated one T cell. The patient libraries were prepared and sequenced using the same protocol as the earlier healthy control dataset. Within a given batch, samples were prepared together, multiplexed and sequenced on the same HiSeq lane. From the authors' description of their analysis: Raw barcoded reads were processed with MIGEC, discarding single-read molecular identifier groups before consensus assembly and CDR3 extraction. VDJtools was used for post-analysis of the clonotype tables, and diversity was normalized by down-sampling every dataset to the size of the smallest sample. In repertoire overlap clustering, CDR3 amino acid sequences, but not nucleotide sequences, were matched to correct batch-related cross-sample contamination. TCRdb took the public reads, trimmed them with fastp at Q25, ran MiXCR for clone calling and kept in-frame beta chains. Every CDR3 protein is listed once, alongside the most common genes and DNA of its rows. TCRdb, not the authors, supplied the V and J calls. The sample table holds 700,000 to 900,000 distinct CDR3 sequences, of which roughly 50% were seen once. Around 4.7% of the sample goes to the ten largest clones.

To demonstrate the VDJtools post-analysis software, TCR beta repertoires were profiled from the peripheral blood of 10 to 15 young patients with multiple sclerosis. The patients with multiple sclerosis were children and adolescents between about 6 and 17 years of age. Here the chain combines TRBV20-1 and TRBJ2-7; the junction holds 7 bases that match TRBD1. What was sequenced was blood. The origin of this receptor is a girl aged 10 to 17 with multiple sclerosis. This receptor has the CDR3 CSATDRVGASYEQYF. The sequence in DNA is TGCAGTGCAACTGACAGGGTTGGCGCCAGCTACGAGCAGTACTTC.